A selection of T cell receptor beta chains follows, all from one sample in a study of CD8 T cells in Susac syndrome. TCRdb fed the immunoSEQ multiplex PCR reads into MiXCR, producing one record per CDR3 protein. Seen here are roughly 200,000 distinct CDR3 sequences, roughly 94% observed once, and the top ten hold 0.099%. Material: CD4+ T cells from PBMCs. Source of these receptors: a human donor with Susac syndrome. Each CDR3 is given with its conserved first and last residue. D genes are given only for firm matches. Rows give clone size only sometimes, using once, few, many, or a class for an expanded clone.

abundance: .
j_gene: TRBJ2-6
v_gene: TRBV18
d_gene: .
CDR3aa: CASSPVLVTGANVLTF
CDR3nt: TGTGCCAGCTCACCTGTCTTGGTCACTGGGGCCAACGTCCTGACTTTC

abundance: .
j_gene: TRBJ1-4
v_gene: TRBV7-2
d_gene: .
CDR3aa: CASSQMAANEKLFF
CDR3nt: TGTGCCAGCAGCCAGATGGCGGCTAATGAAAAACTGTTTTTT

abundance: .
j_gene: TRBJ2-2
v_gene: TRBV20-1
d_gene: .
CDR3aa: CSAIEGDTGELFF
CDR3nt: TGCAGTGCTATTGAAGGGGATACCGGGGAGCTGTTTTTT

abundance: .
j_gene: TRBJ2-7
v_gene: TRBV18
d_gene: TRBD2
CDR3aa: CASSAPGLVYEQYF
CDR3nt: TGTGCCAGCTCAGCACCGGGACTAGTCTACGAGCAGTACTTC

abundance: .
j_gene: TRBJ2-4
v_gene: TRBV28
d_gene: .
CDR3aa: CASSLDRRPKNIQYF
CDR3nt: TGTGCCAGCAGTCTTGACAGGCGTCCCAAAAACATTCAGTACTTC

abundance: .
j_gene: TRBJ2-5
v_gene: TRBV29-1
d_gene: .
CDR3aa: CSVFSSQETRYF
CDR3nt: TGCAGCGTTTTTTCAAGTCAAGAGACCCGGTACTTC

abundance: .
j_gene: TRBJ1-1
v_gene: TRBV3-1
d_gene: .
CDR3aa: CASSQDNFGDTEAFF
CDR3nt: TGTGCCAGCAGCCAAGATAATTTCGGGGACACTGAAGCTTTCTTT

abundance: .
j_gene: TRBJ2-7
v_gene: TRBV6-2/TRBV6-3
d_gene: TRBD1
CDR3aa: CASSYSKGTGGYEQYF
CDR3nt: TGTGCCAGCAGTTACTCGAAAGGGACAGGGGGCTACGAGCAGTACTTC

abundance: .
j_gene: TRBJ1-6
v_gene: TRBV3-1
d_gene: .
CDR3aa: CASSRDLLRANSPLHF
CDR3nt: TGTGCCAGCAGCCGGGACCTCCTAAGAGCCAATTCACCCCTCCACTTT

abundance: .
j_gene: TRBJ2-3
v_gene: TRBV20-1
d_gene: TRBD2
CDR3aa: CSATGLAVTDTQYF
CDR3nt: TGCAGTGCCACTGGACTAGCGGTCACAGATACGCAGTATTTT

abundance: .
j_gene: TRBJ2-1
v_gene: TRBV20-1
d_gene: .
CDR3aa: CSARVAGGPHNEQFF
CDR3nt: TGCAGTGCTAGAGTAGCAGGGGGGCCCCACAATGAGCAGTTCTTC

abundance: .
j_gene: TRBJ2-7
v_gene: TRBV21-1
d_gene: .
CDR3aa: CASPLGQCSYEQYF
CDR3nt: TGTGCCAGTCCTTTGGGACAGTGCTCCTACGAGCAGTACTTC

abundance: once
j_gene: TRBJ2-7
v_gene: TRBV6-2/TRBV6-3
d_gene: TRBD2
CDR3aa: CASSPTGRETGEQYF
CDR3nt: TGTGCCAGCAGCCCTACCGGGCGGGAGACGGGCGAGCAGTACTTC

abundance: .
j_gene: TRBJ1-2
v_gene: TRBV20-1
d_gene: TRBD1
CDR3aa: CSAYGTGIYGYTF
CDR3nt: TGCAGTGCCTACGGGACAGGGATTTACGGCTACACCTTC

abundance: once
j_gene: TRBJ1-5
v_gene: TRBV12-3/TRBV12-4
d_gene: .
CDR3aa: CASSQGFQPQHF
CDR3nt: TGTGCCAGCAGCCAGGGGTTTCAGCCCCAGCATTTT

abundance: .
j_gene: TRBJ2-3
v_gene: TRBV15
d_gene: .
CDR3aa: CATSSVGTGDTQYF
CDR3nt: TGTGCCACCAGCTCGGTAGGGACGGGAGATACGCAGTATTTT

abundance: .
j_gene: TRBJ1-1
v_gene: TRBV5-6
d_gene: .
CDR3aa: CASTLPGGIEAFF
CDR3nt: TGTGCCAGCACCCTGCCAGGTGGGATAGAAGCTTTCTTT

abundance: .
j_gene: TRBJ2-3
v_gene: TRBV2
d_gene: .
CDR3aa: CASSEIADTQYF
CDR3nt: TGTGCCAGCAGTGAAATTGCAGATACGCAGTATTTT

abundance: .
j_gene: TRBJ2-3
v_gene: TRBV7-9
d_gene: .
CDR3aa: CASSLSLAWQYF
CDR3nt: TGTGCCAGCAGCTTATCTTTAGCGTGGCAGTATTTT

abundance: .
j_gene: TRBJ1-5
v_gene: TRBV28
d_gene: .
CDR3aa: CASSFHRDINQPQHF
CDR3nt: TGTGCCAGCAGTTTTCACCGGGACATCAATCAGCCCCAGCATTTT

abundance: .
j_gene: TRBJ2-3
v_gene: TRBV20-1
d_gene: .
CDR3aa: CSAMRGIRDTQYF
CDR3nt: TGCAGTGCTATGCGTGGGATTAGAGATACGCAGTATTTT

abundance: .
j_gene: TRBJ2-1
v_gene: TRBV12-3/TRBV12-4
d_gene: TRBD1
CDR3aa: CASSVDRAEYNEQFF
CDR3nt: TGTGCCAGCAGTGTCGACAGGGCGGAGTACAATGAGCAGTTCTTC

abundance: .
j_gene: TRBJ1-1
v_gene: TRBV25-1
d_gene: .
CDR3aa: CAVWDGNTEAFF
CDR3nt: TGTGCCGTGTGGGACGGGAACACTGAAGCTTTCTTT

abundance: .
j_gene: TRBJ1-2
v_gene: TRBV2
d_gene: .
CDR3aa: CASSEGTVNYGYTF
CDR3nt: TGTGCCAGCAGTGAAGGGACCGTGAACTATGGCTACACCTTC